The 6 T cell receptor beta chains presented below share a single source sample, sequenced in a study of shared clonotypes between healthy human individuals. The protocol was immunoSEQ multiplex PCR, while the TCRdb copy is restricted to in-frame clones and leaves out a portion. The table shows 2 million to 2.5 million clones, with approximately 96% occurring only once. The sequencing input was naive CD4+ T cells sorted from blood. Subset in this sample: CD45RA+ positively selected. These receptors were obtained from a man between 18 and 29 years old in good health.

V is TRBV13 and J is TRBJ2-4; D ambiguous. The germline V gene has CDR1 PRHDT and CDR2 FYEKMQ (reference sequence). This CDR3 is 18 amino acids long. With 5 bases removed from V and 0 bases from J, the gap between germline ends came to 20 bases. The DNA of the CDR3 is TGTGCCAGCAGCCGCGCTACTGTGGTAGACCTAGCCAAAAACATTCAGTACTTC. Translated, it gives CASSRATVVDLAKNIQYF.

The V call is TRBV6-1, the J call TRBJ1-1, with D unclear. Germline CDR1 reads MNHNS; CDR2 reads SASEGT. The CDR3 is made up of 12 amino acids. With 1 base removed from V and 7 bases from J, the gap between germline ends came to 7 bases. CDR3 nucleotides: TGTGCCAGCAGTGAAGTAGCGCTTGAAGCTTTCTTT. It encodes CASSEVALEAFF.

This CDR3 reads CAWWQRERFAEAFF. CDR3 DNA: TGTGCCTGGTGGCAAAGGGAACGGTTTGCTGAAGCTTTCTTT. The chain links TRBV30 to TRBJ1-1; no clear D. CDR1 and CDR2 (germline): GTSNPN, SVGIG (reference sequence). CDR3 length equals 14 residues. V was cut by 5 bases and J by 6 bases, with 19 bases left in between.

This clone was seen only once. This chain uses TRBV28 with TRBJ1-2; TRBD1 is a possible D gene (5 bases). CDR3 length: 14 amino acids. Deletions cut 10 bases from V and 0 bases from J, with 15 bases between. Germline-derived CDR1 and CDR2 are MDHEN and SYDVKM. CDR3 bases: TGTGCCACCACGGGGGGAGGCTCTAACTATGGCTACACCTTC. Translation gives CATTGGGSNYGYTF.

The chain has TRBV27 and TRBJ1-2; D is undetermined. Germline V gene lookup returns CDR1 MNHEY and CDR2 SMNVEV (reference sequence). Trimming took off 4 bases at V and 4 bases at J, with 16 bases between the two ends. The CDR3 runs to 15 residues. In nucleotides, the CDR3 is TGTGCCAGCAGTTCAACCCCCCGGGGTACCTATGGCTACACCTTC. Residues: CASSSTPRGTYGYTF.

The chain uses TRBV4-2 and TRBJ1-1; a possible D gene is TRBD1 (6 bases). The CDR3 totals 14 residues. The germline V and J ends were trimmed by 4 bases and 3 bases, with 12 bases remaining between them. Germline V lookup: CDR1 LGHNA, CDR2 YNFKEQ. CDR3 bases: TGTGCCAGCAGCCTACAGGGAGCGGACACTGAAGCTTTCTTT. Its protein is CASSLQGADTEAFF.